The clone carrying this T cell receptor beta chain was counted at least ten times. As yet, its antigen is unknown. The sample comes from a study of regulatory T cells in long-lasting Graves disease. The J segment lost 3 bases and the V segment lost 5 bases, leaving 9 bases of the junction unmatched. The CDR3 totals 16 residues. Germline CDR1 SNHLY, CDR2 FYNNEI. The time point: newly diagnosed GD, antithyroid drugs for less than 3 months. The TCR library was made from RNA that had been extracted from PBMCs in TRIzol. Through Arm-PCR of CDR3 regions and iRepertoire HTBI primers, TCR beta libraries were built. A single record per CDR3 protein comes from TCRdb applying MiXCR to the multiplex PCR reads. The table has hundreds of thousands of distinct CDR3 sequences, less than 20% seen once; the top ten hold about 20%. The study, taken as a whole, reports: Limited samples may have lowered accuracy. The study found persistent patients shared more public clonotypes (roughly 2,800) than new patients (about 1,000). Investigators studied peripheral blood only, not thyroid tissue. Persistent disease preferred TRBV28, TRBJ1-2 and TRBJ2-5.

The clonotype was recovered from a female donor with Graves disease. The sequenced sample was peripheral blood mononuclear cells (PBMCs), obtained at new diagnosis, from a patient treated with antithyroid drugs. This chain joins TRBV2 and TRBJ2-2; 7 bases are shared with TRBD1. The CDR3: CASSPLDRTHTGELFF. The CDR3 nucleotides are TGTGCCAGCAGTCCCTTGGACAGGACGCACACCGGGGAGCTGTTTTTT.